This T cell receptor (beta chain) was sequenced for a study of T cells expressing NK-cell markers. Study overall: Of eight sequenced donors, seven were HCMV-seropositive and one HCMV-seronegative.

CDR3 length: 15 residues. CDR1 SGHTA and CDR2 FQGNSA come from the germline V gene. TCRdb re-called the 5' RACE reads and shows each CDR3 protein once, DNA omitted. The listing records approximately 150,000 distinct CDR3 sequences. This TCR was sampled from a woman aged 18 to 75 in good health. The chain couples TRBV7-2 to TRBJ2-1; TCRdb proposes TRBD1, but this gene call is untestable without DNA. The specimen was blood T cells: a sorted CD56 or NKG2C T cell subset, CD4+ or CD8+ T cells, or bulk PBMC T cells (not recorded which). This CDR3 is CASSLWTSQGNEQFF.